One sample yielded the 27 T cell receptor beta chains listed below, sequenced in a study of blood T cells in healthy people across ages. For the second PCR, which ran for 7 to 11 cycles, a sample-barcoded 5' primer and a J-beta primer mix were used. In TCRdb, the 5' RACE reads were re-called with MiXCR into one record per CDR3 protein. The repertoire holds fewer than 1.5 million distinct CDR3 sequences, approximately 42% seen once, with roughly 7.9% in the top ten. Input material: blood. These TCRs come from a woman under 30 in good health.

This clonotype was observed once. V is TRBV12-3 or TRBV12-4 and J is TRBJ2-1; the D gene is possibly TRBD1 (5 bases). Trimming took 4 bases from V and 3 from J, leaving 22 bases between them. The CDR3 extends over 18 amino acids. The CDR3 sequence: CASSSPPDQGILYNEQFF. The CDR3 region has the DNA TGTGCCAGCAGTTCTCCCCCGGACCAGGGAATTCTCTACAATGAGCAGTTCTTC.

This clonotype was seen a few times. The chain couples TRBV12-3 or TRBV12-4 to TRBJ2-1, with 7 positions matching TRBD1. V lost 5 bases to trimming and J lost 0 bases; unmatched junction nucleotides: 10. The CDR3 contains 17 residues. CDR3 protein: CASSPPTGLSSYNEQFF. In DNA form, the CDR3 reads TGTGCCAGCAGTCCCCCGACAGGGCTCAGCTCCTACAATGAGCAGTTCTTC.

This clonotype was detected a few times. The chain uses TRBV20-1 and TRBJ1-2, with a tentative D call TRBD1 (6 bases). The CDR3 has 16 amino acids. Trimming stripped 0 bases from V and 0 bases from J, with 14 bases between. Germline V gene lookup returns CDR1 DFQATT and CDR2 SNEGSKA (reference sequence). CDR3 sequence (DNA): TGCAGTGCTAGAGATCCCAGGGGCCAAGCTAACTATGGCTACACCTTC. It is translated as CSARDPRGQANYGYTF.

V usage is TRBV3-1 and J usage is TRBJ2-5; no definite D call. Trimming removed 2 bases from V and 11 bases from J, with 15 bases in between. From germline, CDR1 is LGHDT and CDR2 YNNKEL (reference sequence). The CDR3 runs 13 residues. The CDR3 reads CASSQFSNSKQYF. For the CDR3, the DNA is TGTGCCAGCAGCCAATTTTCGAACAGTAAGCAGTACTTC.

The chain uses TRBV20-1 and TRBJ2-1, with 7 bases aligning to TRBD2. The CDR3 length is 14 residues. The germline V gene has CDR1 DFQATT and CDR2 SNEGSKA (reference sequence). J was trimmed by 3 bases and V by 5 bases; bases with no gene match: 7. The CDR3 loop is CSAPGRNSYNEQFF. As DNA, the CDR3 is TGCAGTGCTCCCGGGAGGAACAGCTACAATGAGCAGTTCTTC.

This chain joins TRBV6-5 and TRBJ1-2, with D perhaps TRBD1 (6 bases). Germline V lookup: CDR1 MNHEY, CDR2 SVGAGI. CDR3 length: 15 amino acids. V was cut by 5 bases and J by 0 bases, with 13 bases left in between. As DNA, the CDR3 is TGTGCCAGCAGTAAGCGGGACACCGCTAACTATGGCTACACCTTC. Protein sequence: CASSKRDTANYGYTF.

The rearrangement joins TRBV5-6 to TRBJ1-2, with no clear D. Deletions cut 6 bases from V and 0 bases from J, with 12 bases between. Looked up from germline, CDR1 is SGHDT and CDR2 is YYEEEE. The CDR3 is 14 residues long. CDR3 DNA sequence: TGTGCCAGCACCACGGGGTCAGCTAACTATGGCTACACCTTC. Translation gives CASTTGSANYGYTF.

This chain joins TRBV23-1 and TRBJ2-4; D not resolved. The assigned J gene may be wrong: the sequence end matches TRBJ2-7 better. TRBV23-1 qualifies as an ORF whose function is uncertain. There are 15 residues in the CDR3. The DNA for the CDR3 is TGCGCCAGCACTGATAGGGCGCTTACTCCCTACGAGCAGTACTTC. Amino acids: CASTDRALTPYEQYF.

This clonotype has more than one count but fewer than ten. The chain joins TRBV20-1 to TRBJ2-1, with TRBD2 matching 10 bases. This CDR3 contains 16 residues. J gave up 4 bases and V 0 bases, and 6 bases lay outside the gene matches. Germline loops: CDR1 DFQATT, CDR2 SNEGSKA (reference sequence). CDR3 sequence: CSARDLRTSGYNEQFF. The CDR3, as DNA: TGCAGTGCTAGAGATCTTAGGACTAGCGGATACAATGAGCAGTTCTTC.

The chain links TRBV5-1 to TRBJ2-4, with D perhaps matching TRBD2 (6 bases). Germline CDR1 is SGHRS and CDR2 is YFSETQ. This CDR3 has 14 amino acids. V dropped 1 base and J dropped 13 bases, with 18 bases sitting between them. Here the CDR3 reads CASSLIISGGEQYF. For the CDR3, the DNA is TGCGCCAGCAGCTTGATCATTAGCGGTGGTGAGCAGTACTTC. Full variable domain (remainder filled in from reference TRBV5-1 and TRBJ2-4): KAGVTQTPRYLIKTRGQQVTLSCSPISGHRSVSWYQQTPGQGLQFLFEYFSETQRNKGNFPGRFSGRQFSNSRSEMNVSTLELGDSALYLCASSLIISGGEQYFGAGTRLSVL.

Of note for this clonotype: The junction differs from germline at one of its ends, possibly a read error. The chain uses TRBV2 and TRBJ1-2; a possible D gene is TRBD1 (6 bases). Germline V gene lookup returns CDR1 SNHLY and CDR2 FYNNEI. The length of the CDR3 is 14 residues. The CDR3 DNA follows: TGTGCCAGTAGTGTTCTAACAGGGTCCTCTGGCTACACCTTC. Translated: CASSVLTGSSGYTF.

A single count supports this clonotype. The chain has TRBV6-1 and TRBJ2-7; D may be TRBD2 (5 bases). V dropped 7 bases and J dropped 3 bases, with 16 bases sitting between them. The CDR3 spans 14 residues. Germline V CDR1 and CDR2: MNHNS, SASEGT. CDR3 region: CASTRGLGGYEQYF. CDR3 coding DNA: TGTGCCAGCACTAGAGGCCTTGGAGGCTACGAGCAGTACTTC.

The CDR3 sequence is CASSLDMMYEQYF. In nucleotides, the CDR3 is TGCGCCAGCAGCTTGGACATGATGTACGAGCAGTACTTC. This chain uses TRBV5-1 with TRBJ2-7; D is uncertain. V lost 0 bases and J lost 4, with 8 bases in between. CDR1 SGHRS and CDR2 YFSETQ come from the germline V gene. CDR3 length equals 13 residues.

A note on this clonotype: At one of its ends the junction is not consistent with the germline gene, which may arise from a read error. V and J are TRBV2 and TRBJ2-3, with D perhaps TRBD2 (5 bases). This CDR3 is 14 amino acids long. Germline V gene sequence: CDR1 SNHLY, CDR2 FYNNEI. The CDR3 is CASSVQSSTDTRYF. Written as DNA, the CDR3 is TGTGCCAGCAGTGTCCAGTCTAGCACAGATACGCGGTATTTT.

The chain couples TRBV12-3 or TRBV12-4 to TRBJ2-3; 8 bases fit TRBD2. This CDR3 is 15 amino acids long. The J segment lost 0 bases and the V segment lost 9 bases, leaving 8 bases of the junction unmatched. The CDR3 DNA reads TGTGCCAGAATTCTTAGCGGGACTAGCACAGATACGCAGTATTTT. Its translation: CARILSGTSTDTQYF.

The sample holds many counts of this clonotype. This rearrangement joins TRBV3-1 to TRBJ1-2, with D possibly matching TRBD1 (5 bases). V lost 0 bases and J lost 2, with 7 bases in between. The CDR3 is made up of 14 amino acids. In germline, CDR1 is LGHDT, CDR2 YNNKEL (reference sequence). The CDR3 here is CASSQDGGNYGYTF. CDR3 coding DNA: TGTGCCAGCAGCCAAGATGGGGGGAACTATGGCTACACCTTC.

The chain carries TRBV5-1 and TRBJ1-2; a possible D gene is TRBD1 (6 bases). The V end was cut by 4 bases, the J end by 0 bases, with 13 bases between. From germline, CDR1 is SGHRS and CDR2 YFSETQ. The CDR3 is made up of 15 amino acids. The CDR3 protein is CASSGSTGANYGYTF. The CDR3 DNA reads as TGCGCCAGCAGCGGCTCGACAGGTGCTAACTATGGCTACACCTTC.

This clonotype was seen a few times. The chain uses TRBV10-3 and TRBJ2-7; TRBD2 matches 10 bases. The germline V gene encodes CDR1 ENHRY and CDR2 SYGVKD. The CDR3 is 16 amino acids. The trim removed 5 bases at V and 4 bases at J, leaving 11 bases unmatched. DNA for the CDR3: TGTGCCATCAGTCGGAGTTTACCTAGCGGGGGTTACGAGCAGTACTTC. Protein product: CAISRSLPSGGYEQYF.

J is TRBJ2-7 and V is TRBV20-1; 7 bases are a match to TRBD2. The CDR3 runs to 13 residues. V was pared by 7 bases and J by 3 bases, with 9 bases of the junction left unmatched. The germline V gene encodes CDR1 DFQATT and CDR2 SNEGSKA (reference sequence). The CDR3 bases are TGCAGTGGAGCAAGGGACTATAACTACGAGCAGTACTTC. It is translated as CSGARDYNYEQYF.

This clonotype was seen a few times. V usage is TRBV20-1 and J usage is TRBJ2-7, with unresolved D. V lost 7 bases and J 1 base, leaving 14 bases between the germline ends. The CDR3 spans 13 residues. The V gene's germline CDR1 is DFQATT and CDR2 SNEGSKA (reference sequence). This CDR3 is CSVGVPSSYEQYF. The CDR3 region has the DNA TGCAGTGTGGGCGTCCCCAGTTCCTACGAGCAGTACTTC.

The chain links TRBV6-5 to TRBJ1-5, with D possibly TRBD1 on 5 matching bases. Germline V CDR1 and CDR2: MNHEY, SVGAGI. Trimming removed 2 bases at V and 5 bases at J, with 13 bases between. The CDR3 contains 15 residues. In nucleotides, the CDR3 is TGTGCCAGCAGTTACAGTGGCAGGGTGGATCAGCCCCAGCATTTT. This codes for CASSYSGRVDQPQHF.

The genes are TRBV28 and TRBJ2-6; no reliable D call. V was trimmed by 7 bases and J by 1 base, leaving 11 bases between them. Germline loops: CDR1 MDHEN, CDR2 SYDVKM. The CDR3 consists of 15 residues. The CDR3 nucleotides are TGTGCCAGCAAATCCCCTTCTTCTGGGGCCAACGTCCTGACTTTC. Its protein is CASKSPSSGANVLTF.

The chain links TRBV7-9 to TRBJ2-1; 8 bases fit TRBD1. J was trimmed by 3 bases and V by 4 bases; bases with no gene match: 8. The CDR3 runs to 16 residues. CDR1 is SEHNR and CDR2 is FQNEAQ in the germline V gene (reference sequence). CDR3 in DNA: TGTGCCAGCAGCTCGGGACAGGCCTGGGGCTACAATGAGCAGTTCTTC. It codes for CASSSGQAWGYNEQFF. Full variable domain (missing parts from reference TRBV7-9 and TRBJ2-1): DTGVSQNPRHKITKRGQNVTFRCDPISEHNRLYWYRQTLGQGPEFLTYFQNEAQLEKSRLLSDRFSAERPKGSFSTLEIQRTEQGDSAMYLCASSSGQAWGYNEQFFGPGTRLTVL.

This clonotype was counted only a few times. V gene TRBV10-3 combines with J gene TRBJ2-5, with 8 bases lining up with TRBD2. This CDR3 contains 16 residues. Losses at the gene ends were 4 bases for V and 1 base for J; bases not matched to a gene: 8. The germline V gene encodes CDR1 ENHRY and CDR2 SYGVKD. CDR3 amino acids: CAISAQREILQETQYF. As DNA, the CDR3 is TGTGCCATCAGTGCTCAGCGGGAGATACTCCAAGAGACCCAGTACTTC.

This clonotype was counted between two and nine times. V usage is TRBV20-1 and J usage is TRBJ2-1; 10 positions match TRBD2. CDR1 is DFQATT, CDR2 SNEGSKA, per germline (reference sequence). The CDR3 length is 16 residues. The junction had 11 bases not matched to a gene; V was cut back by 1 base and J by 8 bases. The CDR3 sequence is CSARATSGTGGHEQFF. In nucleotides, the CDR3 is TGCAGTGCTAGAGCTACTAGCGGGACCGGCGGACATGAGCAGTTCTTC.

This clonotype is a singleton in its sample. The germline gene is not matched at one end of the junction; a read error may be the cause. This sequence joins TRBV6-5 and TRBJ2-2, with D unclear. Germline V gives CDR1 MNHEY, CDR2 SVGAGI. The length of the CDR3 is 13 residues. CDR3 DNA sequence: TGTTCCAGCAGTTACGGAGCGACCGGGGAGCTGTTTTTT. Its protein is CSSSYGATGELFF.

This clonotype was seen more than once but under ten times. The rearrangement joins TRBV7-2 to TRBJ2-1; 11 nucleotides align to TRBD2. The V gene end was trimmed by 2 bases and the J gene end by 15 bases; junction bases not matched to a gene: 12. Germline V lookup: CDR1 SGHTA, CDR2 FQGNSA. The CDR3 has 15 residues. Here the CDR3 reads CASSLMNLAGGPPFF. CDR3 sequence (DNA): TGTGCCAGCAGCTTAATGAATCTAGCGGGAGGCCCCCCGTTCTTC.